This T cell receptor (beta chain) was profiled in a study of blood T cell repertoires in COVID-19. Whole-study context: In each case, the material was cDNA or gDNA derived from T cells, B-cell-depleted T cells, or PBMCs.

How the authors handled the data: It was from reference gene primer amplification that nucleated cell counts were estimated. Clones were sequenced by immunoSEQ multiplex PCR, and TCRdb holds only the in-frame ones, with some missing. The D gene and trimming were derived from the DNA, and the V and J assignments and clone size from that table. This table has around 97,000 clones, 70% to 90% appearing once. Trimming at V came to 6 bases and at J to 2 bases, leaving 2 bases not matched to a gene. The length of the CDR3 is 16 residues. Germline lookup yields CDR1 ENHRY and CDR2 SYGVKD. The sample was peripheral blood. This TCR derives from a man in his fifties or sixties in a cohort sampled during active COVID-19. The V gene is TRBV10-3, the J gene TRBJ2-2; TRBD2 agrees at 14 bases. The CDR3 DNA is TGTGCCATCAGCGGACTAGCGGGGGGCAACACCGGGGAGCTGTTTTTT. Translating it yields CAISGLAGGNTGELFF.